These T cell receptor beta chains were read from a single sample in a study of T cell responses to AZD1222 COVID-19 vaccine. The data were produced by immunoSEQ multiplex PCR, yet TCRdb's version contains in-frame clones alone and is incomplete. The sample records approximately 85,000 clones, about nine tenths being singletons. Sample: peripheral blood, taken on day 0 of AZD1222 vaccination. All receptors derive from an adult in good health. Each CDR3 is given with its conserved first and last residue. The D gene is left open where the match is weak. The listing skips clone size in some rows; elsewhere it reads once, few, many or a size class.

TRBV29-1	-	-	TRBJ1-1	TGCAGCGGGTCCGGGGCGAACACTGAAGCTTTCTTT	CSGSGANTEAFF
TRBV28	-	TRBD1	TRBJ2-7	TGTGCCAGCGCTTCCGGGACAGGCTCCTACGAGCAGTACTTC	CASASGTGSYEQYF
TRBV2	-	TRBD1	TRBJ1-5	TGTGCCAGCAGTCGACAGGGGGCGGTGAATCAGCCCCAGCATTTT	CASSRQGAVNQPQHF
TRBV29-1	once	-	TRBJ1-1	TGCAGCGTTAGGCCCCTGGATTTAGCTTTCTTT	CSVRPLDLAFF
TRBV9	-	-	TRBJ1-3	TGTGCCAGCAGCACCAGTTTGGGTCGTGGAAACACCATATATTTT	CASSTSLGRGNTIYF
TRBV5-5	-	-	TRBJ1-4	TGTGCCAGCAGCCCACTAACAGGGTTCAGGGAAAAACTGTTTTTT	CASSPLTGFREKLFF
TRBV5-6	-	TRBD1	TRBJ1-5	TGTGCCAGCAGCCAGACAGGGGCCAAGGGGAATCAGCCCCAGCATTTT	CASSQTGAKGNQPQHF
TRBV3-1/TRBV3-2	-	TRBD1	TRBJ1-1	TGTGCCAGCAGCACACGGACAGGGTACACTGAAGCTTTCTTT	CASSTRTGYTEAFF
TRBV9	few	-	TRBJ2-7	TGTGCCAGCAGCGTCCTCGGGGACGGAGCCTACGAGCAGTACTTC	CASSVLGDGAYEQYF
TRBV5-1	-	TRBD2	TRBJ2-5	TGCGCCAGCAGCCCGGGTATGACTAGCGGACAAGAGACCCAGTACTTC	CASSPGMTSGQETQYF
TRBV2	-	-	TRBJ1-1	TGTGCCAGCAGCGAACAGGGTCGAACTGAAGCTTTCTTT	CASSEQGRTEAFF
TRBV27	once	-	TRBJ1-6	TGTGCCAGCAGTTTCCGGCAGGGAAATTCACCCCTCCACTTT	CASSFRQGNSPLHF
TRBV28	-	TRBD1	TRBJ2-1	TGTGCCATTACCAGAGGGACAGCAAAGAGCTCCTACAATGAGCAGTTCTTC	CAITRGTAKSSYNEQFF
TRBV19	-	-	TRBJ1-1	TGTGCCAGTAGAACAGGGATGAACACTGAAGCTTTCTTT	CASRTGMNTEAFF
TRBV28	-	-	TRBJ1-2	TGTGCCAGCAGTGGCAGGAATAACTATGGCTACACCTTC	CASSGRNNYGYTF
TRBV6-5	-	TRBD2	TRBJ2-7	TGTGCCAGCAGTTCGGGGGGGGCCCGGGGGTACGAGCAGTACTTC	CASSSGGARGYEQYF
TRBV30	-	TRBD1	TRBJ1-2	TGTGCTCGGCCCGGGACAGTCTATGGCTACACCTTC	CARPGTVYGYTF
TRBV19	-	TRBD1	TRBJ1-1	TGTGCCAGTAGTATGGGACAGCTAGAAGCTTTCTTT	CASSMGQLEAFF
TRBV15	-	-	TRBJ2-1	TGTGCCACCAGCAGACGCTCCGGGACTAGGGGGCTGGTGCAGTTCTTC	CATSRRSGTRGLVQFF
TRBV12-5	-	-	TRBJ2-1	TGTGCTAGTGGTTTGGGACAGATCAATGAGCAGTTCTTC	CASGLGQINEQFF
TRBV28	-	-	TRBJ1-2	TGTGCCAGCAGCCCAGAGTCCTACACCTATGGCTACACCTTC	CASSPESYTYGYTF
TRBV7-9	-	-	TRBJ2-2	TGTGCCAGCAGCCCACTCCAGGGAGCGAACACCGGGGAGCTGTTTTTT	CASSPLQGANTGELFF
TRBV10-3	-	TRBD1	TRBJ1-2	TGTGCCATCACGCCGGGACAGGGGAGAGGTGGCTACACCTTC	CAITPGQGRGGYTF
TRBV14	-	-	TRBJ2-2	TGTGCCAGCAGCCAAGACAGACCATCCGGGGAGCTGTTTTTT	CASSQDRPSGELFF
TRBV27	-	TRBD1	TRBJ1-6	TGTGCCAGCAGTTTATGGGACAGTAGCAATTCACCCCTCCACTTT	CASSLWDSSNSPLHF
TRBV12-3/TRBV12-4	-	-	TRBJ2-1	TGTGCCAGCCTATTTTACGATGAGCAGTTCTTC	CASLFYDEQFF
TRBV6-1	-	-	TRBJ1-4	TGTGCCAGCAGTGAAGCGCTTACAGGGTATGAAAAACTGTTTTTT	CASSEALTGYEKLFF
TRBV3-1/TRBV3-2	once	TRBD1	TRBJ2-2	TGTGCCAGCAGCCAATCCCCCCCTCCGGGACAGGGTTGGTGGAGGGACACCGGGGAGCTGTTTTTT	CASSQSPPPGQGWWRDTGELFF
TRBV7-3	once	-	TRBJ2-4	TGTGCCAGCAGCTTAAGCGCAGCGGAAAACATTCAGTACTTC	CASSLSAAENIQYF
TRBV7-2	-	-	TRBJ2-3	TGTGCCAGCAGCTTAGTAGCCGCTCAATCAGATACGCAGTATTTT	CASSLVAAQSDTQYF
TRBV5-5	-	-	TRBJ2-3	TGTGCCAGCAGCTTTTGGGAAGGGTCAGATACGCAGTATTTT	CASSFWEGSDTQYF
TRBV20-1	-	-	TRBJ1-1	TGCAGTGCTAGTAACCCAGCTTTGAACACTGAAGCTTTCTTT	CSASNPALNTEAFF
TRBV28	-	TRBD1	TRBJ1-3	TGTGCCAGCAGTAAAAAGACAGGGAACTCTGGAAACACCATATATTTT	CASSKKTGNSGNTIYF
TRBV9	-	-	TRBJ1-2	TGTGCCAGCAGCGTAGTCGGGGATCATTACGGCTACACCTTC	CASSVVGDHYGYTF
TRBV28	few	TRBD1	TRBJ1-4	TGTGCCAGCAGTTTCCTGACAGGGACTAATGAAAAACTGTTTTTT	CASSFLTGTNEKLFF
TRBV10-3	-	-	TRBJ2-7	TGTGCCATCAGTGAGTCGACGGGCAGGGATGAGCAGTACTTC	CAISESTGRDEQYF
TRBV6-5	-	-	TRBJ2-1	TGTGCCAGCAGTTACACCCCGGGCGTTAGCAATGAGCAGTTCTTC	CASSYTPGVSNEQFF
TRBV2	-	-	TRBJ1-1	TGTGCCAGCACGGCAGGGGATTCCACTGAAGCTTTCTTT	CASTAGDSTEAFF
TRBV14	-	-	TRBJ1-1	TGTGCCAGCAGCCCCAAAGCAGGGGCCCCAAGAGATGCTGAAGCTTTCTTT	CASSPKAGAPRDAEAFF
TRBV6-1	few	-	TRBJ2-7	TGTGCCAGCAGTGAGAGGTGGCAGACCTACGAGCAGTACTTC	CASSERWQTYEQYF
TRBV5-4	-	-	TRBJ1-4	TGTGCCAGCAGCTTGTGGAACGCAACTAATGAAAAACTGTTTTTT	CASSLWNATNEKLFF
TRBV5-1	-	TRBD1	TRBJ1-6	TGCGCCAGCAGCGGCGGACAGGCCCTGGGTAATTCACCCCTCCACTTT	CASSGGQALGNSPLHF
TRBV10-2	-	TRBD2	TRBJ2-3	TGCGCCAGCCTTCCCCGAGGCGGGGGGGCGGTGAGAGGCAGCACAGATACGCAGTATTTT	CASLPRGGGAVRGSTDTQYF
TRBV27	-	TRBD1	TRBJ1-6	TGTGCCAGCAGTTCCCCGGGACAGACCAATTCACCCCTCCACTTT	CASSSPGQTNSPLHF
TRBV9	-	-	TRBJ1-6	TGTGCCAGCAGCCCCCCGACAGCTAATTCACCCCTCCACTTT	CASSPPTANSPLHF
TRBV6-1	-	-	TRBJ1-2	TGTGCCAGCAGTTATGTGACAGCAGATGGCTACACCTTC	CASSYVTADGYTF
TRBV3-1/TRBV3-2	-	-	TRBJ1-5	TGTGCCAGCAGCCAATTTGGGTTGGGGCCCCAGCATTTT	CASSQFGLGPQHF
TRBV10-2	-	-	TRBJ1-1	TGCGCCAGCGTCCTCGCGGCGAACACTGAAGCTTTCTTT	CASVLAANTEAFF
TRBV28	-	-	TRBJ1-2	TGTGCCAGCAGTTTGGCTGCGGGTGGCTACACCTTC	CASSLAAGGYTF
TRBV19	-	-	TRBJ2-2	TGTGCCAGTAGCTCCGGGACACTTAACACCGGGGAGCTGTTTTTT	CASSSGTLNTGELFF
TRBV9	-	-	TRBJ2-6	TGTGCCAGCAGCGACCAGGGGTTGGCTGGGGCCAACGTCCTGACTTTC	CASSDQGLAGANVLTF
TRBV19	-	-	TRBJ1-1	TGTGCCAGTGGCGAAGTCAGGGACACTGAAGCTTTCTTT	CASGEVRDTEAFF
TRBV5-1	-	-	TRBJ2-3	TGCGCCAGCAGCTTGGGGGGCACAGATACGCAGTATTTT	CASSLGGTDTQYF
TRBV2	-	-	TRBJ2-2	TGTGCCAGCAGCGTAAAGGGGGATTTCACCGGGGAGCTGTTTTTT	CASSVKGDFTGELFF
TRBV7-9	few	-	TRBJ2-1	TGTGGGATCACAGGGGGCCAGCTAGCGGGAGAAAATGAGCAGTTCTTC	CGITGGQLAGENEQFF
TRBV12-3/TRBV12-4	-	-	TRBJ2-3	TGTGCCAGCAGCTCTAGCACAGATACGCAGTATTTT	CASSSSTDTQYF
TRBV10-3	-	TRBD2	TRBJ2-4	TGTGCCATCAGTGAGCCGGTAGCGGGGGGCAAGAACATTCAGTACTTC	CAISEPVAGGKNIQYF
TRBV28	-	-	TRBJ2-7	TGTGCCAGCAGTTTTCGGAATTCCTACGAGCAGTACTTC	CASSFRNSYEQYF
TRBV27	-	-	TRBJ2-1	TGTGCCAGCAGTTCGGACAGCTCCTACAATGAGCAGTTCTTC	CASSSDSSYNEQFF